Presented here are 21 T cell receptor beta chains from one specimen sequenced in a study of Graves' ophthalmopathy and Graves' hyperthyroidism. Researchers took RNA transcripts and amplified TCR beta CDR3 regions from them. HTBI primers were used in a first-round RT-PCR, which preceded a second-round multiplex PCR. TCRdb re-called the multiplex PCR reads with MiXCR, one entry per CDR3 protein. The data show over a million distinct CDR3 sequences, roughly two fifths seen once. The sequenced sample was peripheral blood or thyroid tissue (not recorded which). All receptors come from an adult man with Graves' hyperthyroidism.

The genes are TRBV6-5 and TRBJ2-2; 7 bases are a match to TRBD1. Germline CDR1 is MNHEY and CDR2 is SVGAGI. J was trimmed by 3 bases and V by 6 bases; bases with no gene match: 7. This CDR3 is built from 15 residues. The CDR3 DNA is TGTGCCAGCAGATTCCGGGACAGAGACACCGGGGAGCTGTTTTTT. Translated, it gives CASRFRDRDTGELFF.

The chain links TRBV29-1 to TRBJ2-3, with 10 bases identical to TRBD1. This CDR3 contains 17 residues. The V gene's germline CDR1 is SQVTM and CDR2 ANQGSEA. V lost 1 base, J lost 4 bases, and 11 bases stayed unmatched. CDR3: CSVEGRLRGQGSDTQYF. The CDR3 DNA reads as TGCAGCGTTGAAGGTCGCCTCCGGGGACAGGGGTCAGATACGCAGTATTTT.

As DNA, the CDR3 is TGTGCCAGCAGCCCTAGGACTAGCGGGGACTACGAGCAGTACTTC. As protein: CASSPRTSGDYEQYF. The rearrangement links TRBV5-6 to TRBJ2-7; 12 nucleotides agree with TRBD2. The CDR3 length is 15 residues. V shed 4 bases and J 3 bases; nucleotides not matched to a gene: 5. CDR1 is SGHDT and CDR2 is YYEEEE in the germline V gene.

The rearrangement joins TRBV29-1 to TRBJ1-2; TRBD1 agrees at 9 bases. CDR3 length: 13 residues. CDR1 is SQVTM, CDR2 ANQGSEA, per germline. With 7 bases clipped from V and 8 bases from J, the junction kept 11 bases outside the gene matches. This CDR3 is CSGKTGGREGYTF. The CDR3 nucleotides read TGCAGCGGGAAGACAGGGGGAAGGGAGGGCTACACCTTC.

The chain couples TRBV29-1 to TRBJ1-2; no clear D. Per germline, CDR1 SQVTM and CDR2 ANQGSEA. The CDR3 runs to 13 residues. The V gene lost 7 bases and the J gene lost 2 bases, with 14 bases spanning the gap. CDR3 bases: TGCAGCGCAACGGGTCTTTTAAACTATGGCTACACCTTC. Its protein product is CSATGLLNYGYTF.

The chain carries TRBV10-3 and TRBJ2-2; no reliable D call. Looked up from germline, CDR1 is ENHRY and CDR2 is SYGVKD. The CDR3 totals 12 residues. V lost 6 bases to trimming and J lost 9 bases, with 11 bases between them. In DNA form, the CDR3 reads TGTGCCATCAGCGACCAAGGGAGGGAGCTGTTTTTT. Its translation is CAISDQGRELFF.

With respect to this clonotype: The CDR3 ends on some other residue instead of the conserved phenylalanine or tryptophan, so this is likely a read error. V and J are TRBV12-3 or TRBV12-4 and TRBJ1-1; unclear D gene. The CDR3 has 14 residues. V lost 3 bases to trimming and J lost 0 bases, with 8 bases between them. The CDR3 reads CASSLAGMNTEAFL. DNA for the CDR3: TGTGCCAGCAGTTTGGCGGGGATGAACACTGAAGCTTTCCTT.

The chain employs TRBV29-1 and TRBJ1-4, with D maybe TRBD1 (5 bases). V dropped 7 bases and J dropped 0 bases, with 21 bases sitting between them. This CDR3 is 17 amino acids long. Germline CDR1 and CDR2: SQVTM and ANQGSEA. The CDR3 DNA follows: TGCAGCGCCCCCAGTGTTAGCGGGGGAACAACTAATGAAAAACTGTTTTTT. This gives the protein CSAPSVSGGTTNEKLFF.

This CDR3 reads CASSPDTATEAFF. The CDR3 nucleotides are TGTGCCAGCAGTCCTGACACCGCAACTGAAGCTTTCTTT. This chain links TRBV12-3 or TRBV12-4 with TRBJ1-1; D remains unclear. Trimming removed 5 bases from V and 5 bases from J, with 12 bases in between. This CDR3 region has 13 residues.

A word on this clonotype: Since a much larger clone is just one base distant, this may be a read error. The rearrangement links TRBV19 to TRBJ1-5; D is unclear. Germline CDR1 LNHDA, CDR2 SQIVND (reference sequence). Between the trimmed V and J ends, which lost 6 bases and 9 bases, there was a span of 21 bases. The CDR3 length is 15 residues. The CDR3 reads CASRSAGSVILPQHF. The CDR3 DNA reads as TGTGCCAGTAGGTCGGCGGGATCCGTGATCTTGCCCCAGCATTTT.

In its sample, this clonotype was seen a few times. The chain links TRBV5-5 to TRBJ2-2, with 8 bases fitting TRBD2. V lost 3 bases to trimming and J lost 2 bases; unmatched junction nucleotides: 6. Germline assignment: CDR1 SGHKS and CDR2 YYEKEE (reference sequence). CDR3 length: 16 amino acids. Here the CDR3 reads CASSWRSGRNTGELFF. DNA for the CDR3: TGTGCCAGCAGCTGGAGAAGCGGGAGAAACACCGGGGAGCTGTTTTTT.

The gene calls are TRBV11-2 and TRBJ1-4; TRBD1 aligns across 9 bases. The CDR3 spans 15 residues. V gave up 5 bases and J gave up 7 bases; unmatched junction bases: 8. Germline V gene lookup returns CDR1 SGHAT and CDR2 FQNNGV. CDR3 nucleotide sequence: TGTGCCAGCAGCCCCGGGACAGGGAGAAGTGAAAAACTGTTTTTT. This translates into CASSPGTGRSEKLFF.

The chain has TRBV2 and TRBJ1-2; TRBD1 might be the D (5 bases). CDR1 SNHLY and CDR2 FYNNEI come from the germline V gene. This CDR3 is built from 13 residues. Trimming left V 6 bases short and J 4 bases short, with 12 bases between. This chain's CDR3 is CASRPGTLYGYTF. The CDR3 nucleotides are TGTGCCAGCAGGCCCGGGACTCTCTATGGCTACACCTTC.

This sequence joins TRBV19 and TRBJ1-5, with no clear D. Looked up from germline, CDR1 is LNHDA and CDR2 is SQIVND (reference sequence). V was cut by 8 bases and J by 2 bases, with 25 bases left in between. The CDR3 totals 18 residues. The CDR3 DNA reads TGTGCCAGTTCCGCCTGGGCCGGGGAGAGGGATGGCAATCAGCCCCAGCATTTT. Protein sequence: CASSAWAGERDGNQPQHF. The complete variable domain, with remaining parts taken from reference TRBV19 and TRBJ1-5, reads DGGITQSPKYLFRKEGQNVTLSCEQNLNHDAMYWYRQDPGQGLRLIYYSQIVNDFQKGDIAEGYSVSREKKESFPLTVTSAQKNPTAFYLCASSAWAGERDGNQPQHFGDGTRLSIL.

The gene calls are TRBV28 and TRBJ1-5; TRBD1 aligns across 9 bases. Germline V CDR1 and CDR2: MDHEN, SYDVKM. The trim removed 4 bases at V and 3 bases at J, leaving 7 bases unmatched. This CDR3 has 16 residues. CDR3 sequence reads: CASSSPQGAHNQPQHF. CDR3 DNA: TGTGCCAGCAGTTCCCCACAGGGGGCACACAATCAGCCCCAGCATTTT.

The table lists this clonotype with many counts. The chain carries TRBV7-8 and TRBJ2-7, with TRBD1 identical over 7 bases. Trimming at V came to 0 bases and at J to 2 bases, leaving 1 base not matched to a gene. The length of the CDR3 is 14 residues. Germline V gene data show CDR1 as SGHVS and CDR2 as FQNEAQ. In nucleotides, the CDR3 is TGTGCCAGCAGCTTAGCGGACAGGACCTACGAGCAGTACTTC. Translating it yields CASSLADRTYEQYF. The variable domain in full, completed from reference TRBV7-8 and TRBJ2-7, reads GAGVSQSPRYKVAKRGQDVALRCDPISGHVSLFWYQQALGQGPEFLTYFQNEAQLDKSGLPSDRFFAERPEGSVSTLKIQRTQQEDSAVYLCASSLADRTYEQYFGPGTRLTVT.

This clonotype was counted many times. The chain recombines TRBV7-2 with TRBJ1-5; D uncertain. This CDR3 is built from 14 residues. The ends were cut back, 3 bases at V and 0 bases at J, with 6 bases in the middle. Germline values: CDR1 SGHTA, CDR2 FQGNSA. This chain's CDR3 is CASSFQDSNQPQHF. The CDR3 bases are TGTGCCAGCAGCTTTCAGGATAGCAATCAGCCCCAGCATTTT.

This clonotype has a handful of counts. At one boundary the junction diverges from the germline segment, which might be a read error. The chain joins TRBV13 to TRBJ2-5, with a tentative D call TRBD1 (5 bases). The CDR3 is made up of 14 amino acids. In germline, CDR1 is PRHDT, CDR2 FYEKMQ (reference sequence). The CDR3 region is CVSSLEIDRETQYF. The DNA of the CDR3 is TGTGTCAGCAGCTTGGAGATCGACAGAGAGACCCAGTACTTC. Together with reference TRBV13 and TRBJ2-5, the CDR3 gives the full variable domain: AAGVIQSPRHLIKEKRETATLKCYPIPRHDTVYWYQQGPGQDPQFLISFYEKMQSDKGSIPDRFSAQQFSDYHSELNMSSLELGDSALYFCVSSLEIDRETQYFGPGTRLLVL.

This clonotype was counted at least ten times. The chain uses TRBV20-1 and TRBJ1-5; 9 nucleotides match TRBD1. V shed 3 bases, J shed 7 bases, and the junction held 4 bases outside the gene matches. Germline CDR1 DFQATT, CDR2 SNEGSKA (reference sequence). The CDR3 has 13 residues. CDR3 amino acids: CSARSDRGQPQHF. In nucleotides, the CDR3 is TGCAGTGCTAGGTCGGACAGGGGCCAGCCCCAGCATTTT.

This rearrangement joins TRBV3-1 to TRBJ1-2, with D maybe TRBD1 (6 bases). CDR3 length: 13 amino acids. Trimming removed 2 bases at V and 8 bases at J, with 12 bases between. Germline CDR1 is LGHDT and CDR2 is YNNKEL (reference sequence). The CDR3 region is CASSQPGARGYTF. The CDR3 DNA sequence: TGTGCCAGCAGCCAACCGGGGGCTCGGGGCTACACCTTC.

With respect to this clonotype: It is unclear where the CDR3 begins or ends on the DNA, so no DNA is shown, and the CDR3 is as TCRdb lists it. The CDR3 loop is CACSASPELSNQPQHF. This chain connects TRBV25-1 to TRBJ1-5. The CDR3 extends over 16 residues, inclusive of both ends. Germline V gene lookup returns CDR1 MGHDK and CDR2 SYGVNS.